The 2 T cell receptor beta chains presented below share a single source sample, sequenced in a study of blood T cells in healthy people across ages. Through a sample-barcoded 5' primer and a J-beta primer mix, a second PCR was run for roughly 6 to 12 cycles. One entry per CDR3 protein, called by TCRdb with MiXCR from the 5' RACE reads. The table has about a million distinct CDR3 sequences, around 48% seen once; the top ten hold roughly 12%. The material sequenced was blood. Every receptor here comes from a man aged 30 to 39 in good health.

The J gene is TRBJ2-1, the V gene TRBV4-1, with 10 positions matching TRBD2. V shed 4 bases, J shed 5 bases, and the junction held 8 bases outside the gene matches. The V gene's germline CDR1 is MGHRA and CDR2 YSYEKL. This CDR3 is 16 amino acids long. This CDR3 is CASSPPGTSVDNEQFF. The CDR3 DNA is TGCGCCAGCAGCCCCCCGGGGACTAGCGTAGACAATGAGCAGTTCTTC.

J is TRBJ1-2 and V is TRBV20-1; perhaps TRBD1 as D (5 bases). Trimming took off 5 bases at V and 7 bases at J, with 11 bases between the two ends. Germline-derived CDR1 and CDR2 are DFQATT and SNEGSKA (reference sequence). The CDR3 is 11 amino acids. This CDR3 reads CSALLQGGYTF. CDR3 coding DNA: TGCAGTGCTCTGCTTCAGGGTGGCTACACCTTC.